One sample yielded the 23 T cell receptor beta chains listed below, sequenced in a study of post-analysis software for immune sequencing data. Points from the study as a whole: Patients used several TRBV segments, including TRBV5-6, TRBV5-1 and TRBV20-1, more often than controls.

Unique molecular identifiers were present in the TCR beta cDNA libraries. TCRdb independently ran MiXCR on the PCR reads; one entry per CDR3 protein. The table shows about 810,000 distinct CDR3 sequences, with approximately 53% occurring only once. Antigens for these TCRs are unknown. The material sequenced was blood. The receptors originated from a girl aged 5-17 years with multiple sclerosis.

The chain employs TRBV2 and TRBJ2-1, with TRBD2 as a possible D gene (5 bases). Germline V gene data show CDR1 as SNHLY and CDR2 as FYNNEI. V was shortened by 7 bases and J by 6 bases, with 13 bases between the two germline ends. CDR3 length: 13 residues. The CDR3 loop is CASNRVTSNEQFF. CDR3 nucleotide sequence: TGTGCCAGCAACCGGGTCACTAGCAATGAGCAGTTCTTC.

CDR3 protein: CASSVQTGPSYGYTF. The CDR3 DNA follows: TGCGCCAGCAGCGTCCAGACAGGGCCTTCCTATGGCTACACCTTC. The chain employs TRBV5-1 and TRBJ1-2; the match to TRBD1 covers 7 bases. The CDR3 spans 15 residues. Germline V gene sequence: CDR1 SGHRS, CDR2 YFSETQ. After removal of 4 bases from V and 4 bases from J, the junction contained 10 bases not matched to a gene.

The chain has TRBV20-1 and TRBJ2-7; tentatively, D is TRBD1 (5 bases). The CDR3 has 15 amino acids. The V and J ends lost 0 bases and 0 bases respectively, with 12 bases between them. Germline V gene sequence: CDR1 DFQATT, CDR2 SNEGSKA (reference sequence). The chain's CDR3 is CSARDYRQGSYEQYF. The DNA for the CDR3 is TGCAGTGCTAGAGATTACCGGCAGGGCTCCTACGAGCAGTACTTC.

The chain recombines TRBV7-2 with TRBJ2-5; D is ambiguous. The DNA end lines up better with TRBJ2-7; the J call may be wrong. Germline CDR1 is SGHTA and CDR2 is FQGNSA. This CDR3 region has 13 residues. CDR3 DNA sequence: TGTGCCAGCAGCTTAAAGGCAACCTACGAGCAGTACTTC. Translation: CASSLKATYEQYF.

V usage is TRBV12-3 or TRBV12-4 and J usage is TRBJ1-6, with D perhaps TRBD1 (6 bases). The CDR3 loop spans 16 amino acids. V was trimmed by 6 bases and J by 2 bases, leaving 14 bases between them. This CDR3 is CASRTQGRTYNSPLHF. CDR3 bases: TGTGCCAGCAGAACACAGGGAAGAACCTATAATTCACCCCTCCACTTT.

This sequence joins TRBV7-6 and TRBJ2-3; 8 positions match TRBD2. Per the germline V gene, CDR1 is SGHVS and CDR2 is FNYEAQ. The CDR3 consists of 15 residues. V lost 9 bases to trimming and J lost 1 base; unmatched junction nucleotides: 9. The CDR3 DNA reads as TGTGCCAGTATAAAAAGCGGGAGTGGCACAGATACGCAGTATTTT. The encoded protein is CASIKSGSGTDTQYF.

The CDR3, as DNA: TGTGCCAGCAGCGTAGGACTAGCGGAAAATAACTTATACAATGAGCAGTTCTTC. As protein: CASSVGLAENNLYNEQFF. The V and J genes are TRBV9 and TRBJ2-1; TRBD2 matches 9 bases. The V gene end was trimmed by 0 bases and the J gene end by 4 bases; junction bases not matched to a gene: 11. The length of the CDR3 is 18 residues. Germline lookup yields CDR1 SGDLS and CDR2 YYNGEE.

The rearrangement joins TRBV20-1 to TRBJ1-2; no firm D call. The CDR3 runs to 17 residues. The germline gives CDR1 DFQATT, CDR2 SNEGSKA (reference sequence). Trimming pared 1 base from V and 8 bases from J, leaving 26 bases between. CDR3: CSARATLEGGRHRGYTF. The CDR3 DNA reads TGCAGTGCTAGAGCGACATTGGAGGGCGGGCGTCATCGGGGCTACACCTTC.

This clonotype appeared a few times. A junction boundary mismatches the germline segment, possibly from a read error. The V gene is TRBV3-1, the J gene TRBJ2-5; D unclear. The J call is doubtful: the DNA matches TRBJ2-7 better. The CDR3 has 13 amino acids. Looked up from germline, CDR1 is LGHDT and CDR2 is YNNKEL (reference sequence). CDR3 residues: CASSQVSSHEQYF. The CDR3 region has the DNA TGTGCTAGCAGCCAAGTAAGCAGTCACGAGCAGTACTTC.

DNA of the CDR3: TGCAGTGCAACCGGGACAGGGGGACATCAGCCCCAGCATTTT. Its translation is CSATGTGGHQPQHF. This sequence joins TRBV20-1 and TRBJ1-5, with 11 bases fitting TRBD1. J was trimmed by 5 bases and V by 6 bases; bases with no gene match: 6. Germline values: CDR1 DFQATT, CDR2 SNEGSKA (reference sequence). The CDR3 is 14 residues long.

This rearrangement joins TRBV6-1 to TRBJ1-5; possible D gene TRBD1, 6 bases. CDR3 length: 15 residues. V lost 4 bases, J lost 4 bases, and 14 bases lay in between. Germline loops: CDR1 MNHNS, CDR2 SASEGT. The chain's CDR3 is CASSAPRDMNQPQHF. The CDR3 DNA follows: TGTGCCAGCAGTGCCCCCCGGGACATGAATCAGCCCCAGCATTTT.

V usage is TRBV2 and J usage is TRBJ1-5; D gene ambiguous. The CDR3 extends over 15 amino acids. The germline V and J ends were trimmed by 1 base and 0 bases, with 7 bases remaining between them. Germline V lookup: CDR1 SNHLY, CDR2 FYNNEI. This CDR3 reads CASSEGRVSNQPQHF. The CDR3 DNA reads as TGTGCCAGCAGTGAAGGAAGGGTTAGCAATCAGCCCCAGCATTTT.

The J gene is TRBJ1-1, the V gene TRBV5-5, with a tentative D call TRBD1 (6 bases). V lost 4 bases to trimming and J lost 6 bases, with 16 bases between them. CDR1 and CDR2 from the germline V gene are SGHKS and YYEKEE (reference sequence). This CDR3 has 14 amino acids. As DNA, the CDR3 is TGTGCCAGCAGCATTCCGAGGGGGGTAGCTGAAGCTTTCTTT. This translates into CASSIPRGVAEAFF. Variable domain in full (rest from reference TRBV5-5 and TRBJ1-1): DAGVTQSPTHLIKTRGQQVTLRCSPISGHKSVSWYQQVLGQGPQFIFQYYEKEERGRGNFPDRFSARQFPNYSSELNVNALLLGDSALYLCASSIPRGVAEAFFGQGTRLTVV.

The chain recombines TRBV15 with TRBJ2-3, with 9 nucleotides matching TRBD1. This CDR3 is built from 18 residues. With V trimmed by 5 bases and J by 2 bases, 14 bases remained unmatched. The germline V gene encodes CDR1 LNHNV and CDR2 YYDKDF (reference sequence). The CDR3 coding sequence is TGTGCCACCAGCGGGTCACCGGGACAGGGTAGAAACACAGATACGCAGTATTTT. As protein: CATSGSPGQGRNTDTQYF.

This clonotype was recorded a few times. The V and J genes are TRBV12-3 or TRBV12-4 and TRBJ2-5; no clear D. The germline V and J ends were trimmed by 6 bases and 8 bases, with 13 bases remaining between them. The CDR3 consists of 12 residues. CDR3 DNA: TGTGCCAGCAGCCCCGATTCGCATACCCAGTACTTC. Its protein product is CASSPDSHTQYF.

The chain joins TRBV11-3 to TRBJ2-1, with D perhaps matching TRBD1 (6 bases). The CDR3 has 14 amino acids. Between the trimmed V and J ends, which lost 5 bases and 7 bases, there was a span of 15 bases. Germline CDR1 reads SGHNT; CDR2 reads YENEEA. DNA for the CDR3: TGTGCCAGCAGCGGGGGCGGCGAAGGGAATGAGCAGTTCTTC. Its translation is CASSGGGEGNEQFF. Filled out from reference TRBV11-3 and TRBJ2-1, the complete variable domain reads EAGVVQSPRYKIIEKKQPVAFWCNPISGHNTLYWYLQNLGQGPELLIRYENEEAVDDSQLPKDRFSAERLKGVDSTLKIQPAELGDSAVYLCASSGGGEGNEQFFGPGTRLTVL.

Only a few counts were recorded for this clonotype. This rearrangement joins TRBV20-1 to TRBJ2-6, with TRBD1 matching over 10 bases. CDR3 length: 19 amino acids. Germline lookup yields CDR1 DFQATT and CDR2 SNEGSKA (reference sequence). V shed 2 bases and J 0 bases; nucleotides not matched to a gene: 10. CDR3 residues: CSARSPRTGGVSGANVLTF. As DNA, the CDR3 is TGCAGTGCTAGATCCCCCCGGACAGGGGGAGTCTCTGGGGCCAACGTCCTGACTTTC.

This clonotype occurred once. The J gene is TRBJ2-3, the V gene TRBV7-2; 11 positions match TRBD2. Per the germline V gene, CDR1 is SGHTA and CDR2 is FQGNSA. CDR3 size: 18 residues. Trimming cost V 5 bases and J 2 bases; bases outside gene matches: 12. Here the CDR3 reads CASSRTSGGPFSTDTQYF. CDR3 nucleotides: TGTGCCAGCAGCCGAACTAGCGGGGGACCGTTTTCCACAGATACGCAGTATTTT.

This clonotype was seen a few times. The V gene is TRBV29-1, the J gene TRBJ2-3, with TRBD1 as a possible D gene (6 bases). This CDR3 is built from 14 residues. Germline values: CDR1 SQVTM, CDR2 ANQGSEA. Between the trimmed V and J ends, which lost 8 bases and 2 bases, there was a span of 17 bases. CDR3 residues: CSMDTRGYTDTQYF. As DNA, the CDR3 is TGCAGCATGGACACGAGGGGGTACACAGATACGCAGTATTTT.

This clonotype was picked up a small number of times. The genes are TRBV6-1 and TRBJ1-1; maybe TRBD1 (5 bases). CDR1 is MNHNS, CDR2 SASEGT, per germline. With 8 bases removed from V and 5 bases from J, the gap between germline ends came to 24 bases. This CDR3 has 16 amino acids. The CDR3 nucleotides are TGTGCCAGCCTAGACGTGGCTGGGGCGGGGAGGACTGAAGCTTTCTTT. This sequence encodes CASLDVAGAGRTEAFF.

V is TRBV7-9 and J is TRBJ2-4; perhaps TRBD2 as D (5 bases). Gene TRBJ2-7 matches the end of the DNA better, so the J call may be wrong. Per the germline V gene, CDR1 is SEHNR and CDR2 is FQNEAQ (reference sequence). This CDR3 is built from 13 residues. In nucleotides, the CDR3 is TGTGCCAGCAGCTTAACGGGAAACCACGAGCAGTACTTC. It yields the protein CASSLTGNHEQYF.

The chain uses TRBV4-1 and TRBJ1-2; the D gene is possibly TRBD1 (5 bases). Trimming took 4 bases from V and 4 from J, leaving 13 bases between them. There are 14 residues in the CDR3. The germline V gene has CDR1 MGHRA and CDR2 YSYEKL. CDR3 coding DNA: TGCGCCAGCAGCCCGATAGGGGCCGTCTATGGCTACACCTTC. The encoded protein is CASSPIGAVYGYTF.

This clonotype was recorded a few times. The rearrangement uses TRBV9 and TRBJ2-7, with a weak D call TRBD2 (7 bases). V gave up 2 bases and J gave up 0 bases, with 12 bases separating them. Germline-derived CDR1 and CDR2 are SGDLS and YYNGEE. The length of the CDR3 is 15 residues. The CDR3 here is CASSVGGASSYEQYF. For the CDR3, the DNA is TGTGCCAGCAGCGTGGGGGGGGCCAGCTCCTACGAGCAGTACTTC.